Listed below are T cell receptor beta chains from one sample, sequenced in a study of breast tumors, draining lymph nodes, adjacent tissues. TCRdb analysed the multiplex PCR reads with MiXCR anew, one entry per CDR3 protein. The data contain 200,000 to 250,000 distinct CDR3 sequences, under 40% of them seen just once; the ten biggest clones take up approximately 3.7%. The source material was axillary lymph node tissue. These receptors were obtained from a female donor with breast cancer. Some clones in this sample may be carry-over from other donors' samples. The CDR3 runs from the conserved cysteine through the conserved F or W. D genes are given only for firm matches. Clone size is not always given. Where it is, it says once, few, many or a class for expanded clones.

cdr3_nt: TGCGCCAGCAGCCAAGGCGGTGGGGAGACCCAGTACTTC
cdr3_aa: CASSQGGGETQYF
j_call: TRBJ2-5
d_call: NA
v_call: TRBV4-3
clone_size: many

cdr3_nt: TGTGCCAGCAGTGTTGGGGCTAGCTACGAGCAGTACTTC
cdr3_aa: CASSVGASYEQYF
j_call: TRBJ2-7
d_call: NA
v_call: TRBV2
clone_size: many

cdr3_nt: TGTGCCACCAGTGATCCGGGACAGGGGCGATCTTACAATGAGCAGTTCTTC
cdr3_aa: CATSDPGQGRSYNEQFF
j_call: TRBJ2-1
d_call: TRBD1
v_call: TRBV24-1
clone_size: NA

cdr3_nt: TGTGCCAGCAGCTTAGTCTGGGAAGTAGCGGGCCACACCGGGGAGCTGTTTTTT
cdr3_aa: CASSLVWEVAGHTGELFF
j_call: TRBJ2-2
d_call: TRBD2
v_call: TRBV7-2
clone_size: NA

cdr3_nt: TGCGCCAGCAGCCAAGATCGACGGGGGGGGATTTATGAGCAGTTCTTC
cdr3_aa: CASSQDRRGGIYEQFF
j_call: TRBJ2-1
d_call: TRBD2
v_call: TRBV4-3
clone_size: many

cdr3_nt: TGTGCCAGCAGTGAATTTTTGGTAGGGGAGACCCAGTACTTC
cdr3_aa: CASSEFLVGETQYF
j_call: TRBJ2-5
d_call: NA
v_call: TRBV12-3/TRBV12-4
clone_size: few

cdr3_nt: TGTGCCAGCAGTTCGGTCGAGGGATTCTACGAGCAGTACTTC
cdr3_aa: CASSSVEGFYEQYF
j_call: TRBJ2-7
d_call: NA
v_call: TRBV6-5
clone_size: many

cdr3_nt: TGCGCCAGCAGCTTTTCTTCCAATCAGCCCCAGCATTTT
cdr3_aa: CASSFSSNQPQHF
j_call: TRBJ1-5
d_call: NA
v_call: TRBV5-1
clone_size: many

cdr3_nt: TGCAGCACGACTAGCGGGGGGGCCGAGACCCAGTACTTC
cdr3_aa: CSTTSGGAETQYF
j_call: TRBJ2-5
d_call: TRBD2
v_call: TRBV29-1
clone_size: NA

cdr3_nt: TGTGCCAGTGGACATATCCCCGGGACAGGGGGCTTCGGGGAGCTGTTTTTT
cdr3_aa: CASGHIPGTGGFGELFF
j_call: TRBJ2-2
d_call: TRBD1
v_call: TRBV19
clone_size: NA

cdr3_nt: TGTGCCAGCAGCCAACAGGGAGGGCGCACAGATACGCAGTATTTT
cdr3_aa: CASSQQGGRTDTQYF
j_call: TRBJ2-3
d_call: TRBD2
v_call: TRBV3-1
clone_size: many

cdr3_nt: TGCAGTGCCCTACTGCGACAGGGCCATTCAGAGACCCAGTACTTC
cdr3_aa: CSALLRQGHSETQYF
j_call: TRBJ2-5
d_call: TRBD1
v_call: TRBV20-1
clone_size: NA

cdr3_nt: TGTGCCAGCAGCTTAATGGGGGGTGCCATTCAGTACTTC
cdr3_aa: CASSLMGGAIQYF
j_call: TRBJ2-4
d_call: NA
v_call: TRBV7-2
clone_size: few

cdr3_nt: TGTGCCACCAGTGAGTTACACCCGGGGAATGAAAAACTGTTTTTT
cdr3_aa: CATSELHPGNEKLFF
j_call: TRBJ1-4
d_call: NA
v_call: TRBV24-1
clone_size: many

cdr3_nt: TGCGCCAGCAGCCAAGTGAATCGCGATGAGCAGTTCTTC
cdr3_aa: CASSQVNRDEQFF
j_call: TRBJ2-1
d_call: NA
v_call: TRBV4-1
clone_size: many

cdr3_nt: TGCAGTACTTCGACGACTAGCGGGGGGGCGAAGACCCAGTACTTC
cdr3_aa: CSTSTTSGGAKTQYF
j_call: TRBJ2-5
d_call: TRBD2
v_call: TRBV20-1
clone_size: NA

cdr3_nt: TGTGCCAGCAGTCTACAAGGGGGACGGGGCTACAATGAGCAGTTCTTC
cdr3_aa: CASSLQGGRGYNEQFF
j_call: TRBJ2-1
d_call: NA
v_call: TRBV7-2
clone_size: NA

cdr3_nt: TGCAGTGCTAGAGCAGGTAGCGGGGGGTCAGACACCGGGGAGCTGTTTTTT
cdr3_aa: CSARAGSGGSDTGELFF
j_call: TRBJ2-2
d_call: TRBD2
v_call: TRBV20-1
clone_size: NA

cdr3_nt: TGTGCCAGCAGCTTGAATCTTGGACTAGCGGGAGGTGAGCAGTACTTC
cdr3_aa: CASSLNLGLAGGEQYF
j_call: TRBJ2-7
d_call: TRBD2
v_call: TRBV5-4
clone_size: many

cdr3_nt: TGTGCCAGCAGTCGTACAGGGGCCTACGAGCAGTACTTC
cdr3_aa: CASSRTGAYEQYF
j_call: TRBJ2-7
d_call: TRBD1
v_call: TRBV2
clone_size: many

cdr3_nt: TGTGCCAGCAGCCTTAGCGGGGGACAAGAGACCCAGTACTTC
cdr3_aa: CASSLSGGQETQYF
j_call: TRBJ2-5
d_call: TRBD2
v_call: TRBV7-6
clone_size: many

cdr3_nt: TGCAGCGTTGACGACGGAAGCTACACCTTC
cdr3_aa: CSVDDGSYTF
j_call: TRBJ1-2
d_call: NA
v_call: TRBV29-1
clone_size: few

cdr3_nt: TGTGCCACCAGCAGGGACAGGGCGAACACCGGGGAGCTGTTTTTT
cdr3_aa: CATSRDRANTGELFF
j_call: TRBJ2-2
d_call: TRBD1
v_call: TRBV15
clone_size: many

cdr3_nt: TGTGCCAGCAGCGGGACAGGGGGCGCAAACACCATATATTTT
cdr3_aa: CASSGTGGANTIYF
j_call: TRBJ1-3
d_call: TRBD1
v_call: TRBV9
clone_size: many

cdr3_nt: TGTGCCATCAGTGACCCCTCCGAAAACATTCAGTACTTC
cdr3_aa: CAISDPSENIQYF
j_call: TRBJ2-4
d_call: NA
v_call: TRBV10-3
clone_size: many

cdr3_nt: TGTGCCAGCAGCTTACCGAGCAGTGAAGCCGTCAGCACCTACGAGCAGTACTTC
cdr3_aa: CASSLPSSEAVSTYEQYF
j_call: TRBJ2-7
d_call: NA
v_call: TRBV7-3
clone_size: NA

cdr3_nt: TGTGCCAGCGGAGGGGGTTACTATGGCTACACCTTC
cdr3_aa: CASGGGYYGYTF
j_call: TRBJ1-2
d_call: NA
v_call: TRBV9
clone_size: many

cdr3_nt: TGTGCCAGCAGACGAGGGGGGCAAGAGACCCAGTACTTC
cdr3_aa: CASRRGGQETQYF
j_call: TRBJ2-5
d_call: NA
v_call: TRBV5-6
clone_size: many

cdr3_nt: TGTGCCAGCAGCCAAGATCGAAAGACCCAGTACTTC
cdr3_aa: CASSQDRKTQYF
j_call: TRBJ2-5
d_call: NA
v_call: TRBV14
clone_size: many